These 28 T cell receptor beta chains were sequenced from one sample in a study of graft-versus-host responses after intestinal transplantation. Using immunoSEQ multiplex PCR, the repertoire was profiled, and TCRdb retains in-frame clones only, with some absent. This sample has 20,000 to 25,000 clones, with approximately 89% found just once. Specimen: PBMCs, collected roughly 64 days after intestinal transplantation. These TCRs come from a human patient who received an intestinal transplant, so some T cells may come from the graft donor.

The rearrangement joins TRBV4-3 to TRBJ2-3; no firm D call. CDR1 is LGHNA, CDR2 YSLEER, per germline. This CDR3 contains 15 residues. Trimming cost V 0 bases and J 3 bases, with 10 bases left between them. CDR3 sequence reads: CASSQDPGLTDTQYF. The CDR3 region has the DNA TGCGCCAGCAGCCAAGATCCGGGTCTTACAGATACGCAGTATTTT.

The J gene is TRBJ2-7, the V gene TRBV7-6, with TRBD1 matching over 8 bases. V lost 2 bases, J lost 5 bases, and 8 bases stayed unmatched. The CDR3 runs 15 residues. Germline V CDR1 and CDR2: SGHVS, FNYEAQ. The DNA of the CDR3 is TGTGCCAGCAGCTTAAGAGACAGGGGCGTCGACGAGCAGTACTTC. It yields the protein CASSLRDRGVDEQYF.

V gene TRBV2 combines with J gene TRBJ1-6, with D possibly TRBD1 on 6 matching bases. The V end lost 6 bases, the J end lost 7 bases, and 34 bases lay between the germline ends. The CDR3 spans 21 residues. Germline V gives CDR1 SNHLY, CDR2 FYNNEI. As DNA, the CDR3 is TGTGCCAGCAGCCTTAGGGACACAATATCAACTTACTGGTTTGCGAATTCACCCCTCCACTTT. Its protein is CASSLRDTISTYWFANSPLHF.

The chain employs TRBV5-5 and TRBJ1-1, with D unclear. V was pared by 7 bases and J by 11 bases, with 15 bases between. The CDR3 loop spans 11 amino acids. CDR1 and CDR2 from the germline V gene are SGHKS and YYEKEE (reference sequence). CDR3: CASGQYLSAFF. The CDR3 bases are TGTGCCAGCGGGCAGTATTTGAGCGCTTTCTTT.

The CDR3 loop is CASSLQGAKGNTIYF. CDR3 DNA sequence: TGTGCCAGCAGCTTACAGGGGGCCAAGGGAAACACCATATATTTT. The chain links TRBV7-8 to TRBJ1-3; 8 bases match TRBD1. The CDR3 spans 15 residues. Germline CDR1 is SGHVS and CDR2 is FQNEAQ. Trimming cost V 2 bases and J 4 bases; bases outside gene matches: 4.

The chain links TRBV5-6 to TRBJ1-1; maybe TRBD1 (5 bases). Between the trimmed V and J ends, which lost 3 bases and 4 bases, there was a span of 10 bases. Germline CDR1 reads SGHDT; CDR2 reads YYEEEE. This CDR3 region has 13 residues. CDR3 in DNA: TGTGCCAGCAGCTCCCAGGGAGGCACTGAAGCTTTCTTT. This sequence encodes CASSSQGGTEAFF.

CDR3 coding DNA: TGTGCCAGCAGTTTGAGGGAAAACACTGAAGCTTTCTTT. Protein product: CASSLRENTEAFF. The chain has TRBV27 and TRBJ1-1; D ambiguous. The germline V and J ends were trimmed by 3 bases and 2 bases, with 7 bases remaining between them. The CDR3 length is 13 residues. Germline CDR1 is MNHEY and CDR2 is SMNVEV (reference sequence).

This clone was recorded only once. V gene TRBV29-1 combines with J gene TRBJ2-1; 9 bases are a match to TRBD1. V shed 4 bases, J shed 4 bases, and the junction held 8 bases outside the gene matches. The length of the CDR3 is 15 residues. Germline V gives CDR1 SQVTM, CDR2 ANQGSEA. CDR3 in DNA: TGCAGCGTTGGCGGGGGACAGGGACGGTACAATGAGCAGTTCTTC. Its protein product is CSVGGGQGRYNEQFF.

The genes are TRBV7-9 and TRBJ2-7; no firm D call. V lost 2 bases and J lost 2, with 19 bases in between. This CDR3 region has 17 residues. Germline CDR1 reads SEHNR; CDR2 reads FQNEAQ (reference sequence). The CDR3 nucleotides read TGTGCCAGCAGCTTAATTGGGCGGACCAGCAACCCCTACGAGCAGTACTTC. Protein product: CASSLIGRTSNPYEQYF.

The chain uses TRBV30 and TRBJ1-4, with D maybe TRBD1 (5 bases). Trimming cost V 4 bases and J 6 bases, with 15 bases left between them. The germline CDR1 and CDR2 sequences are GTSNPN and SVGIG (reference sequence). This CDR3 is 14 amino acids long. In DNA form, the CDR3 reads TGTGCCTGGACCCCGGGACGAGGAGATGAAAAACTGTTTTTT. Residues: CAWTPGRGDEKLFF.

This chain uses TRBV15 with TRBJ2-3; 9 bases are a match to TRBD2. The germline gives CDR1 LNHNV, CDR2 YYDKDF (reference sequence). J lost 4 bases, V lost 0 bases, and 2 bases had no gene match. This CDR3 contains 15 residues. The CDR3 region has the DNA TGTGCCACCAGCAGAGAGCGGGGGGGCCCAGATACGCAGTATTTT. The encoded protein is CATSRERGGPDTQYF.

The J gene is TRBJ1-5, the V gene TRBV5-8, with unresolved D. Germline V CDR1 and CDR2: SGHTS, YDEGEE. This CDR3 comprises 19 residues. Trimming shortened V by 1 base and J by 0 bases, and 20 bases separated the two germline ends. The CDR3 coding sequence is TGTGCCAGCAGCTTGACCGGTGAATTGTCTATATATAGCAATCAGCCCCAGCATTTT. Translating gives CASSLTGELSIYSNQPQHF.

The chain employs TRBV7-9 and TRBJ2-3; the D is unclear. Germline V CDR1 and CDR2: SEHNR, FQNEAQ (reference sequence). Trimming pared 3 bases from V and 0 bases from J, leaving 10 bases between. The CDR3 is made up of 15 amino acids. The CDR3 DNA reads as TGTGCCAGCAGCTTGGTGGGCACAAGCACAGATACGCAGTATTTT. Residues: CASSLVGTSTDTQYF.

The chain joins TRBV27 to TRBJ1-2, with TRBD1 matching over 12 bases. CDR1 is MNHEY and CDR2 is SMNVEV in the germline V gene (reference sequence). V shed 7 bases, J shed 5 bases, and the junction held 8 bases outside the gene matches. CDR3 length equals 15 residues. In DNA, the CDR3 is TGTGCCAGCATGGGGACAGGGGGCGGGTATTATGGCTACACCTTC. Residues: CASMGTGGGYYGYTF.

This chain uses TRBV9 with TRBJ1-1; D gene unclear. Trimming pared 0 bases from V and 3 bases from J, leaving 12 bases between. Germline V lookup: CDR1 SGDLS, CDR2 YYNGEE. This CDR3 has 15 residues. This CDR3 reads CASSVVPGPYTEAFF. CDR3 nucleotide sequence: TGTGCCAGCAGCGTAGTACCAGGACCCTACACTGAAGCTTTCTTT.

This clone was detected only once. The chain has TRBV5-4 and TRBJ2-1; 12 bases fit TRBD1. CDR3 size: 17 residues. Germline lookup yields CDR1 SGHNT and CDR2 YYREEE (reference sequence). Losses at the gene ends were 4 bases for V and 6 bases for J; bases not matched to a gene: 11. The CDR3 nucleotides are TGTGCCAGCAGCCCCCCGAGTGGGACAGGGGGCCTCAATGAGCAGTTCTTC. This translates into CASSPPSGTGGLNEQFF.

The CDR3, as DNA: TGTGCCAGCAGCAAAGGGACAGGGGTGGGGGAGCAGTACTTC. Its translation is CASSKGTGVGEQYF. The chain couples TRBV21-1 to TRBJ2-7; the table's D call, TRBD1, was not checked against the DNA. TRBV21-1 is deemed a pseudogene. The CDR3 loop spans 14 amino acids.

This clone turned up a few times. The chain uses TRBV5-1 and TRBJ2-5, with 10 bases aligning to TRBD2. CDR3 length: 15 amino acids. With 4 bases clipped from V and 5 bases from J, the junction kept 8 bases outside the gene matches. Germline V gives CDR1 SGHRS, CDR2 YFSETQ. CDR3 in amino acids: CASSLSAGGPETQYF. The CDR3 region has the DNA TGCGCCAGCAGCCTCTCAGCGGGGGGGCCGGAGACCCAGTACTTC.

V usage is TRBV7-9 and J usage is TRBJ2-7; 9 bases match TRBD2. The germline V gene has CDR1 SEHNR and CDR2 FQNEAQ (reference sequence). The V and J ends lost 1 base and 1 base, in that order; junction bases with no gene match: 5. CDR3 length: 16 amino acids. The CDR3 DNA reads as TGTGCCAGCAGCTTAGGTGGACTAGCGCCGTCCTACGAGCAGTACTTC. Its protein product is CASSLGGLAPSYEQYF.

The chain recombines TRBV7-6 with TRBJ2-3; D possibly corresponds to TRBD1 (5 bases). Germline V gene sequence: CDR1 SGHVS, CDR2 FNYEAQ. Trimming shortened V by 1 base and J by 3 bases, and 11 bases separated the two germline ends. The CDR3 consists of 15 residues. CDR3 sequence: CASSLGRTRTDTQYF. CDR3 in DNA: TGTGCCAGCAGCTTAGGTCGGACACGGACAGATACGCAGTATTTT.

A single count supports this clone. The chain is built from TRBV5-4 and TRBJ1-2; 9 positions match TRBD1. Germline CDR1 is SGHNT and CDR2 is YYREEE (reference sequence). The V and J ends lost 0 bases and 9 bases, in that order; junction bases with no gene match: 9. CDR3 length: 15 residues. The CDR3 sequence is CASSLDRDRVNRYTF. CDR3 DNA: TGTGCCAGCAGCTTGGATCGGGACAGGGTAAATCGCTACACCTTC.

CDR3 sequence reads: CASSDLGDTQYF. Here the CDR3 DNA reads TGTGCCAGCAGTGATTTGGGGGATACGCAGTATTTT. The chain is built from TRBV6-1 and TRBJ2-3; D is uncertain. V lost 3 bases to trimming and J lost 6 bases, with 7 bases between them. This CDR3 spans 12 amino acids. Germline assignment: CDR1 MNHNS and CDR2 SASEGT.

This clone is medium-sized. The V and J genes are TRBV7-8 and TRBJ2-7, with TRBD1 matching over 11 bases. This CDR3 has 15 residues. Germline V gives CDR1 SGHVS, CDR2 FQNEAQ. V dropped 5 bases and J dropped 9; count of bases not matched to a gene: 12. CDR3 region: CASSPPGDRGWGQYF. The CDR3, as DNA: TGTGCCAGCAGCCCGCCCGGGGACAGGGGGTGGGGGCAGTACTTC.

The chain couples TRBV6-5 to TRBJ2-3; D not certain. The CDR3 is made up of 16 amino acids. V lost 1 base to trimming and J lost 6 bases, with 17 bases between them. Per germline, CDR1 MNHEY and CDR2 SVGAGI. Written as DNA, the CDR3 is TGTGCCAGCAGTTACTTACCTGTTCCCTTCAGGGATACGCAGTATTTT. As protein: CASSYLPVPFRDTQYF.

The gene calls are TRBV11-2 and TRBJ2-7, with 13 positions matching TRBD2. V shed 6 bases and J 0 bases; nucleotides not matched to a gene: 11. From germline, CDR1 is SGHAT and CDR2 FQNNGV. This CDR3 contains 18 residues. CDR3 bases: TGTGCCAGCAGTTTGACTAGCGGGGGGCCCCTGAGCTCCTACGAGCAGTACTTC. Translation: CASSLTSGGPLSSYEQYF.

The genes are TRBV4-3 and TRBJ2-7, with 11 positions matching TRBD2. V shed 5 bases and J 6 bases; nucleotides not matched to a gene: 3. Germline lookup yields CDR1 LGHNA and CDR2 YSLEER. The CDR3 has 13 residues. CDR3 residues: CASSTTSGAEQYF. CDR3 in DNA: TGCGCCAGCAGCACGACTAGCGGGGCCGAGCAGTACTTC.

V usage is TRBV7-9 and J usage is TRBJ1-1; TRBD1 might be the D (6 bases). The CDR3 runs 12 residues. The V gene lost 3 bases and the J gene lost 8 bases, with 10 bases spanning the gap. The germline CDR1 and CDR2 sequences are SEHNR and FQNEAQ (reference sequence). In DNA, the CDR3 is TGTGCCAGCAGCTTCACAGGGACCGAAGCTTTCTTT. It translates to CASSFTGTEAFF.

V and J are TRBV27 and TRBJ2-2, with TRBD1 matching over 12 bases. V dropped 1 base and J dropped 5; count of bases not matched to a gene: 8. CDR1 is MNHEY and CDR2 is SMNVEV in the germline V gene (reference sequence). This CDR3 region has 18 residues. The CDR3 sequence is CASSLWGQGAWGTGELFF. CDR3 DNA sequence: TGTGCCAGCAGTTTATGGGGACAGGGGGCGTGGGGAACCGGGGAGCTGTTTTTT.